This TCR beta chain was retrieved from a study of cytomegalovirus exposure and HLA in healthy donors. CDR3 size: 17 residues. V gave up 4 bases and J gave up 3 bases; unmatched junction bases: 11. Germline-derived CDR1 and CDR2 are MNHEY and SMNVEV (reference sequence). Researchers ran the PCR with 60 Vbeta and 13 Jbeta primers. Some clones are missing from TCRdb's copy, which holds only in-frame ones; the method was immunoSEQ multiplex PCR. In the table there are around 180,000 clones, around 90% of which are singletons. With regard to this clone: Its matching antigen is unknown.

Findings and caveats of the study: The likely origin of a cluster of highly shared sequence variants was a sequencing artifact.

The rearrangement joins TRBV27 to TRBJ1-3; TRBD1 matches 8 bases. This clonotype was obtained from a young woman in good health and CMV-seronegative. Sequenced material: PBMCs. CDR3 sequence reads: CASSSLLTGGGGNTIYF. The CDR3 DNA reads as TGTGCCAGCAGTTCGTTACTTACAGGGGGAGGTGGAAACACCATATATTTT.